This TCR beta chain was recorded in a study of vaccination and CD4 T cells after COVID-19. The overall study: Overlapping peptides covering the spike proteins of SARS-CoV-2, HCoV-NL63, HCoV-OC43 and HCoV-229E were added to stimulate cells. Findings and caveats of the study: Post-vaccination, and not before, a median around 86% of reactive clones appeared in convalescent patients. There was no significant change from about 22 to 38 median reactive clonotypes. In convalescent patients, 304 of 307 vaccine-specific clones were mono-reactive for SARS-CoV-2 spike.

On this clonotype: The antigen is not known.

The CDR3 is made up of 15 amino acids. Germline CDR1 is SGHVS and CDR2 is FNYEAQ. V lost 1 base and J 8 bases, leaving 15 bases between the germline ends. Cultured CD4+ T-cell DNA underwent Oncomine TCR Beta short-read sequencing. TCRdb itself ran the PCR reads through MiXCR, one entry per CDR3 protein. The sample has approximately 13,000 distinct CDR3 sequences; over 50% are singletons. Indicated treatment: approximately 11-day PBMC culture with coronavirus spike peptide pools or control peptides (ViraFEST assay). The rearrangement uses TRBV7-6 and TRBJ2-1, with D possibly being TRBD1 (5 bases). This clonotype originated in a human donor who had recovered from COVID-19. The sample consisted of CD4+ T cells from blood, cultured in vitro. CDR3 sequence: CASSLEAQGGDEQFF. In nucleotides, the CDR3 is TGTGCCAGCAGCTTAGAGGCGCAGGGTGGGGATGAGCAGTTCTTC.